Sequencing of this T cell receptor beta chain was carried out in a study of T cell responses to AZD1222 COVID-19 vaccine. The assay was immunoSEQ multiplex PCR, and TCRdb's table has in-frame clones only and misses some. Of about 18,000 clones detected, roughly 81% appear once; the ten largest clones hold under 25%. Second-dose timings of about 4 or about 12 weeks were pooled. In regard to this clone: The antigen remains unidentified.

Whole-study results and caveats: Spike was spanned by vaccine-associated CD4 TCRs, which were dominant at 160-218 and 743-854. Clonal diversity was possibly underestimated, and white British individuals and females predominated among donors. Baseline serostatus was positive in only 5 to 7 AZD1222 recipients.

V lost 8 bases and J 3 bases, leaving 14 bases between the germline ends. The germline gives CDR1 SGHTA, CDR2 FQGNSA. This CDR3 comprises 14 residues. The TCR was taken from an adult who received the AZD1222 COVID-19 vaccine. The source was peripheral blood, collected 28 days after the second AZD1222 dose. V usage is TRBV7-2 and J usage is TRBJ2-4, with D perhaps matching TRBD1 (6 bases). DNA for the CDR3: TGTGCCAGCTCGATTGGGGGCGTCAAAAACATTCAGTACTTC. As protein: CASSIGGVKNIQYF.